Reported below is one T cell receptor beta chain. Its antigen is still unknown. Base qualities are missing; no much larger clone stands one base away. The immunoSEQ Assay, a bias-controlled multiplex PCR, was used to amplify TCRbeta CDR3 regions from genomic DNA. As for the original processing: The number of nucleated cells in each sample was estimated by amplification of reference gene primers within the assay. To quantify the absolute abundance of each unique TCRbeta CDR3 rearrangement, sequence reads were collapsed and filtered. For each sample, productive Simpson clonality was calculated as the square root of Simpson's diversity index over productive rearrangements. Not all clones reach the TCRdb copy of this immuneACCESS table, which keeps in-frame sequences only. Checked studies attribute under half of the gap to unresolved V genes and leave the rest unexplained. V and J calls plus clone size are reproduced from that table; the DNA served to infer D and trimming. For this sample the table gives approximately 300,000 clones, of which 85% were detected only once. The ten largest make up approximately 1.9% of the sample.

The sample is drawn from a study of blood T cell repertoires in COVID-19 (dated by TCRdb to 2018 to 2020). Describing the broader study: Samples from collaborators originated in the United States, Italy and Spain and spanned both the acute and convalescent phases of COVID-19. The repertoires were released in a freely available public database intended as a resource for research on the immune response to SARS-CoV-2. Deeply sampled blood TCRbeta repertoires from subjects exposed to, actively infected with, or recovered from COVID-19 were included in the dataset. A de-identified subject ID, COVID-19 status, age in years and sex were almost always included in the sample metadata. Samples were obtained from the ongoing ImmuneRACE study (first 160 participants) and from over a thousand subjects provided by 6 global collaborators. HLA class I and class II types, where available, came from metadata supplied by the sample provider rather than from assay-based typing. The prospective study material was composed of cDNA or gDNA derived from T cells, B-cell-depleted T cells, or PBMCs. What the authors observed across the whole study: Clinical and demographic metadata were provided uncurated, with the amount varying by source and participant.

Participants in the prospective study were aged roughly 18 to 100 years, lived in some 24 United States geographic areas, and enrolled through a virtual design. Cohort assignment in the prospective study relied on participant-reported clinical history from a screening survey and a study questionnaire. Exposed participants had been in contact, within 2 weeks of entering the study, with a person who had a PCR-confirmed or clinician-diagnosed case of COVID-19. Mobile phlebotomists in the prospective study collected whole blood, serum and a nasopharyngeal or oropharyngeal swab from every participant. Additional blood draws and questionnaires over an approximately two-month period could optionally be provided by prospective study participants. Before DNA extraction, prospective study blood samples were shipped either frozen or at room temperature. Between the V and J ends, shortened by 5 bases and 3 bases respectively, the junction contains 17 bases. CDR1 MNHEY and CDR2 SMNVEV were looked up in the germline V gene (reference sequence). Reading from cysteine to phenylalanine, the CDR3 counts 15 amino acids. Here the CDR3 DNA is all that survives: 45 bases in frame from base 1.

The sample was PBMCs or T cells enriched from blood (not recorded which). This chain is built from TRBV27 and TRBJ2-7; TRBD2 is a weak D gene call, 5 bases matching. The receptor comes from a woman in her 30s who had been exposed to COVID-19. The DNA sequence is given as TGTGCCAGCAGTCCCCGGGGTGCTGGGAACTACGAGCAGTACTTC. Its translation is CASSPRGAGNYEQYF.